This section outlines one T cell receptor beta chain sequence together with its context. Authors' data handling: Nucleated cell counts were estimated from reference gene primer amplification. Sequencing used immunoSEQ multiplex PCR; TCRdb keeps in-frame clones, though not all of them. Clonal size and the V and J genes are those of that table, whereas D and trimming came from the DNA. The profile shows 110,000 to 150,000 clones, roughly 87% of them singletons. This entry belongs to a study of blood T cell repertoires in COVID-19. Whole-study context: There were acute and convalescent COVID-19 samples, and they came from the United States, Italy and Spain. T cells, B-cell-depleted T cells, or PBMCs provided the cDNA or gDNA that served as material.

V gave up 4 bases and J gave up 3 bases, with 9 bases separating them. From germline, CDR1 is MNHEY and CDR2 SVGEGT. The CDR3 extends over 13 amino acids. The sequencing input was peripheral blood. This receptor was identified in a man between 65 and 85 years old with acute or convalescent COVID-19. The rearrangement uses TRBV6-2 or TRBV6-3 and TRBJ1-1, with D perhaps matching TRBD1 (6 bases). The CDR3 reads CASSSTGYTEAFF. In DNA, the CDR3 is TGTGCCAGCAGTTCCACAGGGTACACTGAAGCTTTCTTT.